Below are 15 T cell receptor beta chains sequenced from a single sample in a study of response to subunit inactivated influenza vaccine. From the RT-PCR reads, TCRdb called clonotypes with MiXCR, one entry per CDR3 protein. The data show roughly 500,000 distinct CDR3 sequences, with 16% seen just once and 2.5% to 3.5% held by the top ten. The specimen comprised CD4+ T cells sorted from PBMCs, sampled about 23 months after vaccination. The origin of the receptors is a man in his fifties or sixties who received an inactivated influenza vaccine.

This clonotype was counted a few times. The chain is built from TRBV6-2 or TRBV6-3 and TRBJ2-7; maybe TRBD1 (6 bases). The germline V and J ends were trimmed by 5 bases and 2 bases, with 19 bases remaining between them. CDR3 size: 16 residues. Germline V gene data show CDR1 as MNHEY and CDR2 as SVGEGT. The CDR3 here is CASSGDTGRLAYEQYF. CDR3 coding DNA: TGTGCCAGCAGTGGGGACACAGGGCGCCTAGCCTACGAGCAGTACTTC.

The chain is built from TRBV25-1 and TRBJ2-7; possibly TRBD1 for D (6 bases). Germline V CDR1 and CDR2: MGHDK, SYGVNS. CDR3 length: 15 residues. V lost 3 bases and J lost 3, with 15 bases in between. The CDR3 nucleotides are TGTGCCAGCAGTGACCCGAGACAGGCCGACTACGAGCAGTACTTC. Residues: CASSDPRQADYEQYF.

The chain is built from TRBV10-3 and TRBJ1-6; D not resolved. V gave up 0 bases and J gave up 9 bases, with 12 bases separating them. Germline V gives CDR1 ENHRY, CDR2 SYGVKD. The CDR3 has 15 amino acids. The CDR3 DNA sequence: TGTGCCATCAGTGAGTCGTCTCTCAAGGGTTCACCCCTCCACTTT. It encodes CAISESSLKGSPLHF.

The V gene is TRBV29-1, the J gene TRBJ2-3; 9 bases fit TRBD2. The CDR3 is 15 amino acids. Looked up from germline, CDR1 is SQVTM and CDR2 is ANQGSEA. Trimming cost V 4 bases and J 4 bases; bases outside gene matches: 9. CDR3 loop: CSVGTTAGGSDTQYF. The CDR3 region has the DNA TGCAGCGTTGGGACGACGGCGGGAGGGTCAGATACGCAGTATTTT.

The rearrangement uses TRBV4-3 and TRBJ1-1; D may be TRBD1 (5 bases). With 2 bases removed from V and 7 bases from J, the gap between germline ends came to 14 bases. Germline CDR1 is LGHNA and CDR2 is YSLEER. CDR3 length equals 14 residues. The CDR3 spells CASSQQSRGGEAFF. The DNA of the CDR3 is TGCGCCAGCAGCCAACAATCTAGGGGAGGTGAAGCTTTCTTT.

This clonotype was picked up many times. The gene calls are TRBV29-1 and TRBJ2-1, with 10 bases matching TRBD1. The CDR3 is 16 amino acids. CDR1 is SQVTM, CDR2 ANQGSEA, per germline. V lost 5 bases, J lost 4 bases, and 11 bases stayed unmatched. This CDR3 reads CSVPLLGTGVYNEQFF. CDR3 DNA sequence: TGCAGCGTTCCCCTCCTCGGGACAGGGGTTTACAATGAGCAGTTCTTC.

The chain combines TRBV5-1 with TRBJ2-1; the D gene is possibly TRBD2 (7 bases). CDR1 and CDR2 from the germline V gene are SGHRS and YFSETQ. The CDR3 loop spans 14 amino acids. Trimming pared 7 bases from V and 4 bases from J, leaving 15 bases between. The CDR3 protein is CASGEGGAYNEQFF. CDR3 bases: TGCGCCAGCGGAGAAGGGGGGGCGTACAATGAGCAGTTCTTC.

The rearrangement joins TRBV4-1 to TRBJ2-5, with D unclear. Trimming removed 2 bases from V and 5 bases from J, with 9 bases in between. Germline V gene sequence: CDR1 MGHRA, CDR2 YSYEKL. CDR3 length: 13 residues. CDR3 in amino acids: CASSQTDGETQYF. The CDR3 nucleotides are TGCGCCAGCAGCCAAACAGACGGTGAGACCCAGTACTTC.

There are a few counts of this clonotype. The J gene is TRBJ2-7, the V gene TRBV4-3; D perhaps matches TRBD1 (5 bases). This CDR3 is 15 amino acids long. Germline V CDR1 and CDR2: LGHNA, YSLEER. The V gene lost 0 bases and the J gene lost 2 bases, with 11 bases spanning the gap. CDR3 amino acids: CASSQDYGHPYEQYF. In nucleotides, the CDR3 is TGCGCCAGCAGCCAAGACTACGGACACCCCTACGAGCAGTACTTC.

The chain links TRBV24-1 to TRBJ2-1; D is uncertain. The CDR3 is 11 residues long. The V and J ends lost 4 bases and 6 bases respectively, with 3 bases between them. CDR1 is KGHDR, CDR2 SFDVKD, per germline. The CDR3 bases are TGTGCCACCAGTGACGCCAATGAGCAGTTCTTC. Protein sequence: CATSDANEQFF.

This clonotype has just a few counts. J is TRBJ2-3 and V is TRBV11-2; no firm D call. Trimming left V 0 bases short and J 2 bases short, with 3 bases between. The CDR3 covers 13 residues. Germline loops: CDR1 SGHAT, CDR2 FQNNGV. This CDR3 is CASSLEFTDTQYF. The CDR3 nucleotides read TGTGCCAGCAGCTTAGAATTCACAGATACGCAGTATTTT.

In this sample, this clonotype turned up many times. The chain combines TRBV12-3 or TRBV12-4 with TRBJ2-4; tentative D call: TRBD1 (5 bases). The CDR3 length is 13 residues. Trimming stripped 7 bases from V and 6 bases from J, with 13 bases between. The chain's CDR3 is CASNEGVLNIQYF. The CDR3 coding sequence is TGTGCCAGCAACGAAGGGGTTTTAAACATTCAGTACTTC.

This chain uses TRBV7-9 with TRBJ1-5; maybe TRBD1 (5 bases). Per germline, CDR1 SEHNR and CDR2 FQNEAQ (reference sequence). V was pared by 6 bases and J by 6 bases, with 15 bases between. The CDR3 spans 14 residues. For the CDR3, the DNA is TGTGCCAGCAGTTATGGGGGGGGTGGTCAGCCCCAGCATTTT. It translates to CASSYGGGGQPQHF.

Many counts were recorded for this clonotype. The rearrangement links TRBV7-9 to TRBJ2-1, with no clear D. Germline loops: CDR1 SEHNR, CDR2 FQNEAQ (reference sequence). CDR3 length: 12 amino acids. The germline V and J ends were trimmed by 1 base and 8 bases, with 6 bases remaining between them. CDR3 nucleotide sequence: TGTGCCAGCAGCTTAGTTGGGGATGAGCAGTTCTTC. Its translation is CASSLVGDEQFF.

This clonotype occurred a few times. The chain carries TRBV5-1 and TRBJ2-1; 10 bases line up with TRBD1. The germline gives CDR1 SGHRS, CDR2 YFSETQ. This CDR3 region has 15 residues. The V and J ends lost 4 bases and 2 bases, in that order; junction bases with no gene match: 3. The CDR3 sequence is CASSRGTGAYNEQFF. CDR3 nucleotides: TGCGCCAGCAGCCGGGGGACAGGGGCCTACAATGAGCAGTTCTTC.